This T cell receptor beta chain was profiled in a study of blood T cell repertoires in COVID-19. About the research overall: Material from acute and convalescent COVID-19 was sourced from the United States, Italy and Spain.

Clones were read by immunoSEQ multiplex PCR, and TCRdb kept only the in-frame ones, dropping some. The repertoire includes about 200,000 clones, around 76% of them detected once, and around 8% sits in the top ten. In Seattle, patients joined the study during active infection and were tracked longitudinally. V lost 6 bases, J lost 4 bases, and 9 bases lay in between. Germline CDR1 reads MNHNY; CDR2 reads SVGAGI (reference sequence). The CDR3 runs 13 residues. The TCR comes from a woman in her sixties or seventies with COVID-19, enrolled during active disease. The rearrangement joins TRBV6-6 to TRBJ2-2; possible D gene TRBD1, 6 bases. The sequencing input was peripheral blood. CDR3 DNA sequence: TGTGCCAGCAGACAGGGTTCCACCGGGGAGCTGTTTTTT. This translates into CASRQGSTGELFF.